This T cell receptor (beta chain) was observed in a study of CD8+CD57+ T cells in acquired aplastic anemia. About the research overall: Average DNA yield from sorted CD4+ and CD8+ cells was around 3.2 ug. General observations from the study: CD8+ Simpson's diversity did not differ significantly between patients and controls.

A note on this clonotype: Its antigen is not known. This could be a read error, since a much larger clone is one nucleotide away.

The germline V gene encodes CDR1 DFQATT and CDR2 SNEGSKA (reference sequence). This CDR3 has 20 amino acids. CD8+CD57+ cell expansion had been shown by flow cytometry in patients chosen for sequencing. Severe acquired aplastic anemia was present in every patient. The study sampled blood from patients who had received no therapy. Both TCR beta VDJ combination and CDR3 sequence profiling were carried out. Genomic DNA was the template for this profiling. TCRdb independently ran MiXCR on the reads; one entry per CDR3 protein. This sample has about 240,000 distinct CDR3 sequences; around half occur once, and the top ten carry 7% to 10%.

This sequence was found in a human donor with aplastic anemia. The material sequenced was sorted CD4+, CD8+, or CD8+CD57+ T cells (not recorded which) from PBMCs. The chain combines TRBV20-1 with TRBJ2-3; 12 nucleotides align to TRBD2. The CDR3: CGARGVPDRSSGGAGDTQYF. DNA for the CDR3: TGCGGTGCTAGGGGGGTACCCGATCGTTCTAGCGGGGGGGCGGGCGATACGCAGTATTTT.